These 23 T cell receptor beta chains came from one sample sequenced in a study of CD8+CD57+ T cells in acquired aplastic anemia. It was genomic DNA that served as the template for profiling TCR beta VDJ and CDR3. TCRdb passed the reads through MiXCR, listing each CDR3 protein once. The data show some 200,000 distinct CDR3 sequences, with around 50% seen just once and 15% to 20% held by the top ten. It was patients with CD8+CD57+ cell expansion by flow cytometry who were chosen for sequencing. Sequenced input: sorted CD4+, CD8+, or CD8+CD57+ T cells (not recorded which) from PBMCs. Receptors originate from a human donor with aplastic anemia.

The gene calls are TRBV20-1 and TRBJ2-3; 14 positions match TRBD2. The CDR3 length is 18 residues. The V and J ends lost 1 base and 1 base, in that order; junction bases with no gene match: 7. Germline loops: CDR1 DFQATT, CDR2 SNEGSKA (reference sequence). CDR3 in DNA: TGCAGTGCTAGAGGACTAGCGGGGGGGAAGGGAGGCACAGATACGCAGTATTTT. Translation: CSARGLAGGKGGTDTQYF.

The chain has TRBV7-6 and TRBJ2-2; 9 bases fit TRBD1. CDR1 and CDR2 from the germline V gene are SGHVS and FNYEAQ. The V gene end was trimmed by 6 bases and the J gene end by 7 bases; junction bases not matched to a gene: 6. The CDR3 is 14 amino acids. CDR3 sequence reads: CASRNRGQGGELFF. The CDR3 nucleotides read TGTGCCAGCAGAAACAGGGGGCAGGGCGGGGAGCTGTTTTTT.

As concerns this clonotype: This sequence may be a read error, since a much larger clone differs from it by one base. The rearrangement joins TRBV3-1 to TRBJ1-6; no clear D. The CDR3 is 14 amino acids. Germline values: CDR1 LGHDT, CDR2 YNNKEL (reference sequence). The CDR3 is CACSLGSPNSPLHF. CDR3 nucleotides: TGTGCCTGCAGCCTAGGCAGCCCAAATTCACCCCTCCACTTT.

Details on this clonotype: This likely comes from a read error, as the CDR3 has no conserved phenylalanine or tryptophan at its end. J is TRBJ2-3 and V is TRBV19; tentatively, D is TRBD1 or TRBD2 (5 bases each). Trimming pared 7 bases from V and 4 bases from J, leaving 21 bases between. CDR1 and CDR2 from the germline V gene are LNHDA and SQIVND (reference sequence). There are 16 residues in the CDR3. CDR3 in amino acids: CASKSTGAGDADTQYL. The CDR3 DNA reads as TGTGCCAGTAAATCCACGGGTGCTGGGGACGCAGATACGCAGTATCTT.

The chain carries TRBV19 and TRBJ2-7, with TRBD2 identical over 13 bases. V lost 5 bases and J lost 4; bases outside the gene matches: 5. The CDR3 extends over 15 amino acids. Germline values: CDR1 LNHDA, CDR2 SQIVND (reference sequence). CDR3 loop: CASSYRTSGSYEQYF. Written as DNA, the CDR3 is TGTGCCAGTAGTTACAGGACTAGCGGGAGTTACGAGCAGTACTTC.

There are a few counts of this clonotype. For the CDR3, the DNA is TGTGCCAGCAGCCAGGTAGAGGCCTATGGCTACACCTTC. This encodes CASSQVEAYGYTF. This chain joins TRBV3-1 and TRBJ1-2; no clear D gene. This CDR3 has 13 amino acids. Between the trimmed V and J ends, which lost 3 bases and 4 bases, there was a span of 9 bases. Germline V CDR1 and CDR2: LGHDT, YNNKEL (reference sequence).

This clonotype turned up a few times. This may come from a read error, since a much larger clone is one base off. The chain carries TRBV7-2 and TRBJ2-5, with a possible D match to TRBD1 (5 bases). This CDR3 is 15 amino acids long. Germline V gives CDR1 SGHTA, CDR2 FQGNSA. CDR3 protein: CASGLGAARQETQYF. CDR3 nucleotide sequence: TGTGCCAGCGGCTTAGGGGCAGCACGCCAAGAGACCCAGTACTTC.

This clonotype has at least ten counts. The chain employs TRBV5-1 and TRBJ1-5; possible D gene TRBD1, 5 bases. The ends were cut back, 3 bases at V and 7 bases at J, with 14 bases in the middle. This CDR3 is built from 14 residues. Germline V gene sequence: CDR1 SGHRS, CDR2 YFSETQ. The DNA of the CDR3 is TGCGCCAGCAGCTGGGGGGGAGGGGAGCAGCCCCAGCATTTT. Translating gives CASSWGGGEQPQHF.

The rearrangement joins TRBV7-9 to TRBJ1-6; D call uncertain. V was shortened by 3 bases and J by 7 bases, with 13 bases between the two germline ends. The CDR3 spans 15 residues. CDR1 SEHNR and CDR2 FQNEAQ come from the germline V gene (reference sequence). The CDR3 is CASSFTGAGNSPLHF. For the CDR3, the DNA is TGTGCCAGCAGCTTTACCGGCGCGGGGAATTCACCCCTCCACTTT. Variable domain in full (rest from reference TRBV7-9 and TRBJ1-6): DTGVSQNPRHKITKRGQNVTFRCDPISEHNRLYWYRQTLGQGPEFLTYFQNEAQLEKSRLLSDRFSAERPKGSFSTLEIQRTEQGDSAMYLCASSFTGAGNSPLHFGNGTRLTVT.

The chain links TRBV6-4 to TRBJ2-6; 11 bases map to TRBD2. The germline V gene encodes CDR1 MRHNA and CDR2 SNTAGT. This CDR3 is built from 18 residues. The V segment lost 0 bases and the J segment 6 bases; nucleotides outside the gene matches: 7. CDR3 bases: TGTGCCAGCAGTGACTCTCCTAGCGGGGGGAGTGAGGCCAACGTCCTGACTTTC. It codes for CASSDSPSGGSEANVLTF.

As to this clonotype: This may stem from a read error, because a much larger clone lies one nucleotide away. The J gene is TRBJ1-5, the V gene TRBV4-1; the D is unclear. From germline, CDR1 is MGHRA and CDR2 YSYEKL. The CDR3 runs 13 residues. DNA for the CDR3: TGCGCCAGCAGCCAAGAACAACAGCGACCCCAGCGTTTT. Translated, it gives CASSQEQQRPQRF.

In this sample, this clonotype turned up many times. The chain has TRBV2 and TRBJ1-5; a possible D gene is TRBD1 (6 bases). The CDR3 consists of 15 residues. CDR1 and CDR2 from the germline V gene are SNHLY and FYNNEI. V was clipped by 6 bases and J by 7 bases, with 19 bases between them. The CDR3 sequence: CASSLTTGPGQPQHF. The CDR3 DNA reads TGTGCCAGCAGCTTGACGACAGGCCCTGGCCAGCCCCAGCATTTT.

This clonotype was picked up one time. The V gene is TRBV24-1, the J gene TRBJ1-2, with 7 nucleotides matching TRBD1. The ends lost 3 bases at V and 8 bases at J; junction bases unmatched: 5. The CDR3 has 13 residues. Germline CDR1 is KGHDR and CDR2 is SFDVKD. CDR3 sequence: CATSDQGQSGYTF. The CDR3 coding sequence is TGTGCCACCAGTGATCAGGGACAGAGCGGCTACACCTTC.

There are many counts of this clonotype. The V gene is TRBV5-8, the J gene TRBJ2-6; D remains ambiguous. Germline V lookup: CDR1 SGHTS, CDR2 YDEGEE. The CDR3 has 15 residues. V lost 1 base, J lost 2 bases, and 7 bases lay in between. CDR3 residues: CASSLSRAGANVLTF. The CDR3 DNA reads TGTGCCAGCAGCTTGTCCCGGGCTGGGGCCAACGTCCTGACTTTC.

This clonotype was recorded at least ten times. This chain links TRBV6-5 with TRBJ1-4; tentative D call: TRBD1 (6 bases). V was cut by 7 bases and J by 0 bases, with 9 bases left in between. CDR3 size: 14 residues. Looked up from germline, CDR1 is MNHEY and CDR2 is SVGAGI. CDR3 loop: CASTRTATNEKLFF. The CDR3 DNA reads TGTGCCAGCACGAGGACAGCAACTAATGAAAAACTGTTTTTT.

In this sample, this clonotype turned up once. The chain is built from TRBV5-1 and TRBJ2-7; 12 bases map to TRBD1. J was trimmed by 3 bases and V by 4 bases; bases with no gene match: 11. This CDR3 has 17 residues. CDR1 is SGHRS and CDR2 is YFSETQ in the germline V gene. The CDR3 reads CASSTGQGALRNYEQYF. The DNA of the CDR3 is TGCGCCAGCAGCACGGGACAGGGGGCCCTACGAAACTACGAGCAGTACTTC.

Many counts were recorded for this clonotype. The V gene is TRBV5-6, the J gene TRBJ2-3; the match to TRBD1 covers 7 bases. Germline values: CDR1 SGHDT, CDR2 YYEEEE. There are 14 residues in the CDR3. The V segment lost 0 bases and the J segment 5 bases; nucleotides outside the gene matches: 3. CDR3 residues: CASSLVQGRDTQYF. The CDR3 coding sequence is TGTGCCAGCAGCTTGGTACAGGGGAGAGATACGCAGTATTTT.

The chain is built from TRBV2 and TRBJ1-1; 9 nucleotides line up with TRBD1. Looked up from germline, CDR1 is SNHLY and CDR2 is FYNNEI. Trimming cost V 7 bases and J 5 bases; bases outside gene matches: 5. The CDR3 loop spans 13 amino acids. The CDR3 nucleotides read TGTGCCAGCAACAACAGGGGGCAGACTGAAGCTTTCTTT. Encoded protein: CASNNRGQTEAFF.

V usage is TRBV19 and J usage is TRBJ2-7, with 9 positions matching TRBD2. V lost 10 bases, J lost 6 bases, and 13 bases stayed unmatched. The V gene's germline CDR1 is LNHDA and CDR2 SQIVND (reference sequence). This CDR3 region has 14 residues. CDR3 bases: TGTGCCACCGACGGGCGGGAGGGGTCGGGCGAGCAGTACTTC. The encoded protein is CATDGREGSGEQYF.

This clonotype showed up just a few times. J is TRBJ2-7 and V is TRBV7-2; TRBD2 agrees at 12 bases. The trim removed 3 bases at V and 7 bases at J, leaving 7 bases unmatched. Germline V CDR1 and CDR2: SGHTA, FQGNSA. This CDR3 contains 15 residues. CDR3 DNA: TGTGCCAGCAGCTTCCTAGCGGGGGGGGTGGGGGAGCAGTACTTC. Amino acid sequence: CASSFLAGGVGEQYF.

This clonotype was seen at least ten times. V and J are TRBV20-1 and TRBJ1-2; D is perhaps TRBD1 (5 bases). CDR3 length equals 15 residues. Trimming cost V 3 bases and J 3 bases, with 17 bases left between them. Germline V gene sequence: CDR1 DFQATT, CDR2 SNEGSKA (reference sequence). In DNA, the CDR3 is TGCAGTGCTAGGTCCATCAGGGCTGGAGACTATGGCTACACCTTC. This translates into CSARSIRAGDYGYTF.

This chain links TRBV7-2 with TRBJ2-7; D ambiguous. V lost 1 base, J lost 5 bases, and 15 bases lay in between. The germline gives CDR1 SGHTA, CDR2 FQGNSA. This CDR3 is built from 15 residues. CDR3 amino acids: CASSLVGQKIDEQYF. CDR3 bases: TGTGCCAGCAGCTTAGTCGGGCAGAAGATCGACGAGCAGTACTTC.

J is TRBJ1-4 and V is TRBV7-9; 7 positions match TRBD1. The ends lost 6 bases at V and 6 bases at J; junction bases unmatched: 13. This CDR3 is built from 16 residues. Germline V gives CDR1 SEHNR, CDR2 FQNEAQ (reference sequence). DNA for the CDR3: TGTGCCAGCAGTGAGCAGACCGGGACAGCTTATGAAAAACTGTTTTTT. It is translated as CASSEQTGTAYEKLFF.